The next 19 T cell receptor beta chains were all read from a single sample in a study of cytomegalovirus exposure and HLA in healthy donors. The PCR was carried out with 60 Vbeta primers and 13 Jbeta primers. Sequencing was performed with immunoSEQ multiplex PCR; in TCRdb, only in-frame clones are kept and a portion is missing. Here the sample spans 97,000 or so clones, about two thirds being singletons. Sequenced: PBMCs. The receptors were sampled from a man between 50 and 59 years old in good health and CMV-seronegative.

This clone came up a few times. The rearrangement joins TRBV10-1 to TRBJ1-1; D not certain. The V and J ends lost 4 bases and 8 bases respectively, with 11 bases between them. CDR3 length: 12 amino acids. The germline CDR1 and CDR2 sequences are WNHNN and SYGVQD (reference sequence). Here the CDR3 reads CASSAAGREAFF. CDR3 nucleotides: TGCGCCAGCAGTGCTGCCGGGAGGGAAGCTTTCTTT.

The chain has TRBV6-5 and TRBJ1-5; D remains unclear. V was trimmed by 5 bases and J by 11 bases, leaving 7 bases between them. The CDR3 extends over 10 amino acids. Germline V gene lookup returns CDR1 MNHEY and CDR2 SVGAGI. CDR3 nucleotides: TGTGCCAGCAGTCCCACGGCCCAGCATTTT. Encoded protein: CASSPTAQHF.

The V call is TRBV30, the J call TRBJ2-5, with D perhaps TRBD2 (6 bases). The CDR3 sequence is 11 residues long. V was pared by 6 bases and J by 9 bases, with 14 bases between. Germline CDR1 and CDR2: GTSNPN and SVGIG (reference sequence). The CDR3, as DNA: TGTGCCTGCTATAAGGAGGGGCCCCAGTACTTC. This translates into CACYKEGPQYF.

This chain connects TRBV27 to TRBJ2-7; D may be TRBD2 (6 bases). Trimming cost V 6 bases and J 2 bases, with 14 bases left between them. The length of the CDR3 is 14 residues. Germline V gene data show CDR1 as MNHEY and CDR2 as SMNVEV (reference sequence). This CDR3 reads CASRGYGSAYEQYF. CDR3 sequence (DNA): TGTGCCAGCAGGGGGTACGGGAGCGCCTACGAGCAGTACTTC.

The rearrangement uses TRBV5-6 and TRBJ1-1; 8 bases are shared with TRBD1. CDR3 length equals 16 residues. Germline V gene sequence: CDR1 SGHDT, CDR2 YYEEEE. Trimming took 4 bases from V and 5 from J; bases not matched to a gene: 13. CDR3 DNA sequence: TGTGCCAGCAGCCCAAAAACCACAGGGGGATGGACTGAAGCTTTCTTT. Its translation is CASSPKTTGGWTEAFF.

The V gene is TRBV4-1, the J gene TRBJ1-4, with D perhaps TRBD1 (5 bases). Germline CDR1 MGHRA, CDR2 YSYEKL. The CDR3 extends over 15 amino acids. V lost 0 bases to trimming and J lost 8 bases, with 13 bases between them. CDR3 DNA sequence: TGCGCCAGCAGCCAAGAAGGCAGGGATGGAGAAAAACTGTTTTTT. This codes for CASSQEGRDGEKLFF.

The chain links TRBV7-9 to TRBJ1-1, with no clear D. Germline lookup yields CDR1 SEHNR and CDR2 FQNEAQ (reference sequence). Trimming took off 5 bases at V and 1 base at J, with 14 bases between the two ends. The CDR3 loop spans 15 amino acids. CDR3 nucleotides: TGTGCCAGCAGCGGTATCGTAACGGGGAACACTGAAGCTTTCTTT. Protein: CASSGIVTGNTEAFF.

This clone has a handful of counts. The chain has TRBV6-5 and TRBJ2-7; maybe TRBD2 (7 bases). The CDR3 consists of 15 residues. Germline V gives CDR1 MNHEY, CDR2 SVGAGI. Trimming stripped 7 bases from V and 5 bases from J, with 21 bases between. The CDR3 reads CASTRLTGGRDEQYF. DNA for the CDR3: TGTGCCAGCACCAGACTAACGGGGGGCCGAGACGAGCAGTACTTC.

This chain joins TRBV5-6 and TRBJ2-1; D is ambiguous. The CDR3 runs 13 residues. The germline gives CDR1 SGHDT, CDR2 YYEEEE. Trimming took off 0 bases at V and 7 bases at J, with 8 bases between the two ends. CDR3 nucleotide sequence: TGTGCCAGCAGCTTGGGGGCCCCAAATGAGCAGTTCTTC. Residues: CASSLGAPNEQFF.

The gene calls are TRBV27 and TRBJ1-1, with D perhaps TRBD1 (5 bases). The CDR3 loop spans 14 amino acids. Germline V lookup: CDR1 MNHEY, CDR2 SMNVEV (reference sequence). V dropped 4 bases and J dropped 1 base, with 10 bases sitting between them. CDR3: CASSWGFGNTEAFF. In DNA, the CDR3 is TGTGCCAGCAGTTGGGGCTTCGGGAACACTGAAGCTTTCTTT.

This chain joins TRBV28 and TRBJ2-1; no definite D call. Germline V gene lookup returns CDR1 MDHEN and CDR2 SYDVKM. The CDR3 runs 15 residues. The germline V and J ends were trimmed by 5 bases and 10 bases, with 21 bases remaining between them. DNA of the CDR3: TGTGCCAGCAGTCCAAATTTAATAACCTCGCGAGAGCAGTTCTTC. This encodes CASSPNLITSREQFF. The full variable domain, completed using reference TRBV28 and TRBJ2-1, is DVKVTQSSRYLVKRTGEKVFLECVQDMDHENMFWYRQDPGLGLRLIYFSYDVKMKEKGDIPEGYSVSREKKERFSLILESASTNQTSMYLCASSPNLITSREQFFGPGTRLTVL.

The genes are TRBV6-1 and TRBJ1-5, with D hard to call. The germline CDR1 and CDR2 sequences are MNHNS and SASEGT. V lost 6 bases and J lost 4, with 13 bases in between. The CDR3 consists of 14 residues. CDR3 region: CASREWRGNQPQHF. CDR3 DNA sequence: TGTGCCAGCAGGGAATGGCGGGGTAATCAGCCCCAGCATTTT.

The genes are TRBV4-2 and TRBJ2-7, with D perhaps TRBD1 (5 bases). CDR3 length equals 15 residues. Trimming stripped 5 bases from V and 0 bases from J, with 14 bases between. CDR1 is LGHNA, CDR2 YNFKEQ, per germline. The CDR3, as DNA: TGTGCCAGCAGCAGCAGGGTAGGCGCCTCCTACGAGCAGTACTTC. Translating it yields CASSSRVGASYEQYF.

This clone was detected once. CDR3 DNA: TGTGCCAGCAGCTACCGTCGGGGAACAGACTACGAGCAGTACTTC. It yields the protein CASSYRRGTDYEQYF. The J gene is TRBJ2-7, the V gene TRBV11-2; D may be TRBD2 (5 bases). This CDR3 spans 15 amino acids. Germline-derived CDR1 and CDR2 are SGHAT and FQNNGV. V lost 4 bases to trimming and J lost 3 bases, with 16 bases between them.

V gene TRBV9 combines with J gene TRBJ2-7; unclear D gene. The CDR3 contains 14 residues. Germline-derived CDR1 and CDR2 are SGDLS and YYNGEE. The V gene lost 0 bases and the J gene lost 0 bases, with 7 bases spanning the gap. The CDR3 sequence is CASSVERYSYEQYF. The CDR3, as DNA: TGTGCCAGCAGCGTAGAACGGTACTCCTACGAGCAGTACTTC.

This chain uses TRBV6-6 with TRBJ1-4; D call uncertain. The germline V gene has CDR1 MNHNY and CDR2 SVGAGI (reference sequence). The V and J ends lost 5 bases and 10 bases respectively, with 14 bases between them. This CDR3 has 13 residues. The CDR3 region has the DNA TGTGCCAGCAGTCAGGACTCCCGGGGAAAACTGTTTTTT. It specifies CASSQDSRGKLFF.

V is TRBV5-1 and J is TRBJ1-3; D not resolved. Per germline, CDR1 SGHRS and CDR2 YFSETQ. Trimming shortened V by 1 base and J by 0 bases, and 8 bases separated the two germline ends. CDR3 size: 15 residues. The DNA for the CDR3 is TGCGCCAGCAGCTTGTCCAGTGTCTCTGGAAACACCATATATTTT. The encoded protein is CASSLSSVSGNTIYF. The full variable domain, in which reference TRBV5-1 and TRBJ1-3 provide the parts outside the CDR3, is KAGVTQTPRYLIKTRGQQVTLSCSPISGHRSVSWYQQTPGQGLQFLFEYFSETQRNKGNFPGRFSGRQFSNSRSEMNVSTLELGDSALYLCASSLSSVSGNTIYFGEGSWLTVV.

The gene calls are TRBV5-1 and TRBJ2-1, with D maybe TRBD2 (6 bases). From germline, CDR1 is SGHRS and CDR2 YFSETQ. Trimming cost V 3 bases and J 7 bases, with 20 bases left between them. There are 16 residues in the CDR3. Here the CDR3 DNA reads TGCGCCAGCAGCTCGAGGGTCGGGGGAGAAGTAAATGAGCAGTTCTTC. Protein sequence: CASSSRVGGEVNEQFF.

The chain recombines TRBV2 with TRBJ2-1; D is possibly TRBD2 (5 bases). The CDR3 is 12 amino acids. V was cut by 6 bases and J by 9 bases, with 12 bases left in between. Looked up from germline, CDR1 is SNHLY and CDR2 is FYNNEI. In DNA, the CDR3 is TGTGCCAGCAGGAGAGAGGGAAGTGAGCAGTTCTTC. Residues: CASRREGSEQFF.